This T cell receptor (beta chain) was sequenced for a study of cytomegalovirus exposure and HLA in healthy donors. Study background: Later analysis reported that the approximately 120 validation repertoires shared the platform of the 600 to 750 first-cohort repertoires.

This clone was found a few times. Its antigen is as yet unknown. The protocol was immunoSEQ multiplex PCR, while the TCRdb copy is restricted to in-frame clones and leaves out a portion. The table shows 150,000 to 200,000 clones, with roughly nine tenths occurring only once. Looked up from germline, CDR1 is SGHVS and CDR2 is FNYEAQ. V lost 5 bases, J lost 14 bases, and 5 bases stayed unmatched. The CDR3 sequence is 11 residues long. Findings and caveats of the study: A few chains tied to CMV proved CMV antigen-specific in vitro. The tendency of first-cohort TCR clusters to co-occur in the 120 or so validation repertoires emerged from a later analysis.

The J gene is TRBJ2-1, the V gene TRBV7-6; TRBD1 aligns across 8 bases. The TCR was taken from a man between 18 and 35 years old in good health and CMV-seropositive. Material: PBMCs. CDR3 in amino acids: CASSPGQGEFF. The CDR3 nucleotides read TGTGCCAGCAGCCCAGGACAGGGAGAGTTCTTC.